Each of the 6 T cell receptor beta chains below was sequenced from the same sample in a study of blood T cells in healthy people across ages. The use of a sample-barcoded 5' primer and a J-beta primer mix characterized a second PCR of about 7 to 12 cycles. TCRdb reprocessed the 5' RACE reads via MiXCR and lists one record per CDR3 protein. The data show 800,000 to 950,000 distinct CDR3 sequences, with 30% to 45% seen just once and approximately 12% held by the top ten. The sequencing input was blood. These receptors all stem from a man between 18 and 29 years old in good health.

The V and J genes are TRBV20-1 and TRBJ2-3; TRBD1 matches at 9 bases. V was clipped by 5 bases and J by 2 bases; unmatched bases: 5. CDR3 length equals 14 residues. Germline assignment: CDR1 DFQATT and CDR2 SNEGSKA (reference sequence). The CDR3 DNA sequence: TGCAGTGCTGGAACAGGGGGCAACACAGATACGCAGTATTTT. Its protein product is CSAGTGGNTDTQYF.

Concerning this clonotype itself: The junction does not match germline at one end; this may be a read error. This rearrangement joins TRBV3-1 to TRBJ2-6, with D tentatively TRBD1 or TRBD2 (5 bases each). The CDR3 totals 18 residues. The V gene's germline CDR1 is LGHDT and CDR2 YNNKEL (reference sequence). CDR3 sequence: CASSQTGTDHSGANVLTF. The CDR3 DNA reads TGTGCCAGCAGCCAGACCGGGACGGACCACTCTGGTGCCAACGTCCTGACTTTC.

This clonotype has at least ten counts. V is TRBV5-8 and J is TRBJ2-5, with D possibly called TRBD1 or TRBD2 (5 bases each). Germline V gives CDR1 SGHTS, CDR2 YDEGEE. The germline V and J ends were trimmed by 9 bases and 2 bases, with 20 bases remaining between them. This CDR3 has 15 residues. CDR3 DNA sequence: TGTGCCAACAACCGTGGGGGAACATCGCAAGAGACCCAGTACTTC. It codes for CANNRGGTSQETQYF.

The chain is built from TRBV7-2 and TRBJ2-7; D remains unclear. The CDR3 is 13 amino acids. Deletions cut 5 bases from V and 4 bases from J, with 12 bases between. From germline, CDR1 is SGHTA and CDR2 FQGNSA. The CDR3 region is CASSPDGWYEQYF. Written as DNA, the CDR3 is TGTGCCAGCAGCCCCGATGGATGGTACGAGCAGTACTTC.

This clonotype has more than one count but fewer than ten. The chain couples TRBV9 to TRBJ2-1, with TRBD2 matching 11 bases. The CDR3 extends over 16 amino acids. J was trimmed by 7 bases and V by 0 bases; bases with no gene match: 6. Looked up from germline, CDR1 is SGDLS and CDR2 is YYNGEE. CDR3 DNA sequence: TGTGCCAGCAGCGTAGGTGGGGGACTAGCGGTTAATGAGCAGTTCTTC. It codes for CASSVGGGLAVNEQFF. Using reference TRBV9 and TRBJ2-1 for the parts outside the CDR3, the full variable domain is DSGVTQTPKHLITATGQRVTLRCSPRSGDLSVYWYQQSLDQGLQFLIQYYNGEERAKGNILERFSAQQFPDLHSELNLSSLELGDSALYFCASSVGGGLAVNEQFFGPGTRLTVL.

V usage is TRBV12-5 and J usage is TRBJ2-7, with D perhaps matching TRBD1 or TRBD2 (5 bases each). Germline CDR1 LGHNT, CDR2 FRNRAP. The V gene lost 6 bases and the J gene lost 0 bases, with 9 bases spanning the gap. The CDR3 is 13 amino acids. CDR3 in DNA: TGTGCTAGTGGCGGGGCGATCTCCTACGAGCAGTACTTC. Protein product: CASGGAISYEQYF.